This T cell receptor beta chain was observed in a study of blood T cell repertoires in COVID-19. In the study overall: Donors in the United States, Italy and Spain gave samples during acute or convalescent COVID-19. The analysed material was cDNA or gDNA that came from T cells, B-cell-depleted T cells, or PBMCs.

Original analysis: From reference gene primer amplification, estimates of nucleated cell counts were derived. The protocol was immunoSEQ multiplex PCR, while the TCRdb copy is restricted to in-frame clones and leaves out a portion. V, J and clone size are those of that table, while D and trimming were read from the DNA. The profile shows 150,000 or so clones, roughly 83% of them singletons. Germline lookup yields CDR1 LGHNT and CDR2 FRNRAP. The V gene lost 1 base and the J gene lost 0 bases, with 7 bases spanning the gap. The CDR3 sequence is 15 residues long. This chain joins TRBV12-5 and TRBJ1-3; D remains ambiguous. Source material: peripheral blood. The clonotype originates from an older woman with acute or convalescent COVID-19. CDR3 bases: TGTGCTAGTGGTTTGGGACACTCCTCTGGAAACACCATATATTTT. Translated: CASGLGHSSGNTIYF.